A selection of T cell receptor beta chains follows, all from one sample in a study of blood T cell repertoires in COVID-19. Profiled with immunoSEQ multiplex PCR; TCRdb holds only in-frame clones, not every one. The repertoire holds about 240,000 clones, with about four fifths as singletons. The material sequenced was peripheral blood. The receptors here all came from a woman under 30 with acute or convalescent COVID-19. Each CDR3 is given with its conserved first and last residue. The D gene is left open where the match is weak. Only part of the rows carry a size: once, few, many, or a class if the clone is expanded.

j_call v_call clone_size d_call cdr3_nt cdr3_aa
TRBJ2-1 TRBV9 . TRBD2 TGTGCCAGCAGCATCGGGACTAGCGTTTACAATGAGCAGTTCTTC CASSIGTSVYNEQFF
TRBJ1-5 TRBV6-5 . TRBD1 TGTGCCAGCAGTTATGGACAGGACAATCAGCCCCAGCATTTT CASSYGQDNQPQHF
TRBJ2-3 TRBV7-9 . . TGTGCCAGCAGCCCTCGACTAGAAGCTAGCACAGATACGCAGTATTTT CASSPRLEASTDTQYF
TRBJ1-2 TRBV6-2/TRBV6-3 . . TGTGCCAGCAGCACCCATAGCTATGGCTACACCTTC CASSTHSYGYTF
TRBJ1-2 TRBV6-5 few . TGTGCCAGCAGTCGGAACGGACAGCCCGTGGGTTACACCTTC CASSRNGQPVGYTF
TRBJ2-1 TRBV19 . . TGTGCCAGTAGTATTTCTGACATATACAATGAGCAGTTCTTC CASSISDIYNEQFF
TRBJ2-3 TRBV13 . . TGTGCCAGCAGCTCCACCGGCTGGGAGGGGGAAACAGATACGCAGTATTTT CASSSTGWEGETDTQYF
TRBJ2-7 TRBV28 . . TGTGCCAGCAGTTTATTGGACACCTACGAGCAGTACTTC CASSLLDTYEQYF
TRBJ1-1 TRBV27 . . TGTGCCACCTCACTTACACGGGACACCCGTCGCGCTTTCTTT CATSLTRDTRRAFF
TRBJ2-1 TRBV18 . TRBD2 TGTGCCAGCTCACCGCCGCGGGGGGTGGCCTACAATGAGCAGTTCTTC CASSPPRGVAYNEQFF